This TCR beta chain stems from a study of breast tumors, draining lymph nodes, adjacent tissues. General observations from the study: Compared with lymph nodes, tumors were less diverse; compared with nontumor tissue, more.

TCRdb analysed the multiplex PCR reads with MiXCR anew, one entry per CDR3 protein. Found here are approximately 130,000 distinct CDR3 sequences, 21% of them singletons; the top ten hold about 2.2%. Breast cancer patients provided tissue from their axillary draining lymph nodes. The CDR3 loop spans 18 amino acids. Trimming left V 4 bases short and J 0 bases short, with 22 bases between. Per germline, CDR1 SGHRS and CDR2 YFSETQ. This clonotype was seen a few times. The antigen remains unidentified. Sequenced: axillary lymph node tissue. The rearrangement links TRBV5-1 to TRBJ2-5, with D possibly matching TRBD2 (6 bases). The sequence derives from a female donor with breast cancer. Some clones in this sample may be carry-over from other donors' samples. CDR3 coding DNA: TGCGCCAGCAGCAGAGCCACGACTAGTCGGGGACACCAAGAGACCCAGTACTTC. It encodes CASSRATTSRGHQETQYF. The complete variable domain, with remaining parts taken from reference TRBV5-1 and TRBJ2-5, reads KAGVTQTPRYLIKTRGQQVTLSCSPISGHRSVSWYQQTPGQGLQFLFEYFSETQRNKGNFPGRFSGRQFSNSRSEMNVSTLELGDSALYLCASSRATTSRGHQETQYFGPGTRLLVL.